This T cell receptor beta chain was recorded in a study of control samples from healthy donors and cancer patients. Trimming took 0 bases from V and 3 from J; bases not matched to a gene: 3. Germline loops: CDR1 SGDLS, CDR2 YYNGEE. The CDR3 sequence is 14 residues long. Profiling relied on immunoSEQ multiplex PCR, and the TCRdb table lists in-frame clones only, not all of them. The profile shows 190,000 or so clones, approximately 92% of them singletons. What was sequenced was blood. The clonotype originates from a man aged 18 to 29 in good health. The chain links TRBV9 to TRBJ2-7; TRBD1 matches at 7 bases. The DNA of the CDR3 is TGTGCCAGCAGCGTAGGACAGGGTAACTACGAGCAGTACTTC. Translated: CASSVGQGNYEQYF.